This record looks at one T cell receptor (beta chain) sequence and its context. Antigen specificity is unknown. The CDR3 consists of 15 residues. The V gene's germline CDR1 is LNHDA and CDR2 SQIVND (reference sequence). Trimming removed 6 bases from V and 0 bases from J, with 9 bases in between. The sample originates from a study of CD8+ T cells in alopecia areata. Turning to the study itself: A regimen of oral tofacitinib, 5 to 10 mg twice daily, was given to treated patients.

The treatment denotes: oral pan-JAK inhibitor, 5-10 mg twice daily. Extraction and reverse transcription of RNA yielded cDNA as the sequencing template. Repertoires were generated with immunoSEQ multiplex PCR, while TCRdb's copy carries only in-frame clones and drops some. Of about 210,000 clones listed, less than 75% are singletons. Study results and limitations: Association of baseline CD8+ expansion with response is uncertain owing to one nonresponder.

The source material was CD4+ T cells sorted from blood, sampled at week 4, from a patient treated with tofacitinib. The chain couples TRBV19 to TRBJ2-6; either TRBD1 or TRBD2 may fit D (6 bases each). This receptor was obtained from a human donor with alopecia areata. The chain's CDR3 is CASRGGNSGANVLTF. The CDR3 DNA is TGTGCCAGTAGAGGGGGGAACTCTGGGGCCAACGTCCTGACTTTC.